Below, 10 T cell receptor beta chains from the same sample are listed, as sequenced in a study of blood T cell repertoires in COVID-19. Some clones are missing from TCRdb's copy, which holds only in-frame ones; the method was immunoSEQ multiplex PCR. The data hold about 180,000 clones, with over 75% observed a single time. Sequenced: peripheral blood. These receptor sequences come from a man aged 70-80 years with active or convalescent COVID-19.

This clone was recorded a few times. This sequence joins TRBV6-6 and TRBJ1-1; 9 bases agree with TRBD1. Losses at the gene ends were 6 bases for V and 1 base for J; bases not matched to a gene: 3. Germline V gives CDR1 MNHNY, CDR2 SVGAGI (reference sequence). This CDR3 has 14 residues. The CDR3 DNA reads TGTGCCAGCAGCGTACAGGGGGCGAACACTGAAGCTTTCTTT. This translates into CASSVQGANTEAFF.

In DNA, the CDR3 is TGTGCCAGCGCATTAACTCAGGGTTGGGGCAATGAGCAGTTCTTC. The encoded protein is CASALTQGWGNEQFF. The chain employs TRBV6-5 and TRBJ2-1; possibly TRBD1 for D (5 bases). CDR1 MNHEY and CDR2 SVGAGI come from the germline V gene. Trimming removed 8 bases at V and 6 bases at J, with 20 bases between. The length of the CDR3 is 15 residues.

This chain connects TRBV7-2 to TRBJ1-2; tentatively, D is TRBD1 (6 bases). V was shortened by 4 bases and J by 5 bases, with 14 bases between the two germline ends. This CDR3 is built from 14 residues. Germline CDR1 is SGHTA and CDR2 is FQGNSA. The CDR3: CASSWKQGSYGYTF. The CDR3 DNA follows: TGTGCCAGCAGCTGGAAACAGGGCTCGTATGGCTACACCTTC.

The chain combines TRBV28 with TRBJ2-3; TRBD2 agrees at 14 bases. V lost 7 bases to trimming and J lost 0 bases; unmatched junction nucleotides: 9. The CDR3 has 18 amino acids. CDR1 MDHEN and CDR2 SYDVKM come from the germline V gene. DNA of the CDR3: TGTGCCAGCACCCTCGGACTAGCGGGGGGACCTAGCACAGATACGCAGTATTTT. As protein: CASTLGLAGGPSTDTQYF.

The V gene is TRBV5-4, the J gene TRBJ2-3, with 7 bases aligning to TRBD2. There are 16 residues in the CDR3. CDR1 and CDR2 (germline): SGHNT, YYREEE (reference sequence). The J segment lost 5 bases and the V segment lost 5 bases, leaving 14 bases of the junction unmatched. The CDR3 DNA reads as TGTGCCAGCAGACCGAGCGGGGCCTCTGGTGGAGATACGCAGTATTTT. Residues: CASRPSGASGGDTQYF.

This chain links TRBV4-1 with TRBJ2-1, with a possible D match to TRBD1 (6 bases). This CDR3 comprises 14 residues. Trimming stripped 1 base from V and 7 bases from J, with 11 bases between. Germline V gene data show CDR1 as MGHRA and CDR2 as YSYEKL. CDR3 nucleotides: TGCGCCAGCAGCCAAGGTCACAGGGAGAATGAGCAGTTCTTC. Protein sequence: CASSQGHRENEQFF.

This chain uses TRBV2 with TRBJ1-1; D not resolved. Germline CDR1 SNHLY, CDR2 FYNNEI. CDR3 length: 12 residues. Deletions cut 8 bases from V and 0 bases from J, with 7 bases between. CDR3 residues: CASLAVNTEAFF. CDR3 DNA sequence: TGTGCCAGCTTGGCGGTGAACACTGAAGCTTTCTTT.

This clone turned up a few times. V usage is TRBV3-1 (or the pseudogene TRBV3-2) and J usage is TRBJ2-1; 11 positions match TRBD2. The CDR3 sequence is 18 residues long. With V trimmed by 1 base and J by 2 bases, 7 bases remained unmatched. CDR1 is LGHDT and CDR2 is YNNKEL in the germline V gene (reference sequence). The CDR3 DNA reads TGTGCCAGCAGCCAAGGGACTAGCGGGTACTCCGCCTACAATGAGCAGTTCTTC. It translates to CASSQGTSGYSAYNEQFF.

The chain employs TRBV30 and TRBJ2-5; possible D gene TRBD2, 6 bases. Germline V lookup: CDR1 GTSNPN, CDR2 SVGIG (reference sequence). Between the trimmed V and J ends, which lost 5 bases and 2 bases, there was a span of 12 bases. The CDR3 extends over 13 amino acids. The CDR3 region is CAWGRDSQETQYF. CDR3 bases: TGTGCCTGGGGCCGGGACTCTCAAGAGACCCAGTACTTC.

V and J are TRBV4-2 and TRBJ1-1; tentatively, D is TRBD1 (6 bases). The CDR3 length is 17 residues. The V gene's germline CDR1 is LGHNA and CDR2 YNFKEQ. The V end was cut by 0 bases, the J end by 1 base, with 15 bases between. CDR3 bases: TGTGCCAGCAGCCAAGATCTTGGGGGCGCAGGGAACACTGAAGCTTTCTTT. Its translation: CASSQDLGGAGNTEAFF.